The TCR beta chain under discussion was sequenced for a study of OX40 agonist ivuxolimab in advanced cancers. In germline, CDR1 is SGHAT, CDR2 FQDESV (reference sequence). CDR3 length: 13 residues. Trimming cost V 4 bases and J 1 base, with 7 bases left between them. TCRdb's table, derived via immunoSEQ multiplex PCR, lists solely in-frame clones and lacks some. In the table there are roughly 34,000 clones, over 60% of which are singletons. The material sequenced was CD4+ or CD8+ T cells sorted from blood, taken in a trial of the OX40 agonist ivuxolimab. The sequence was collected from an adult with an advanced solid tumor such as melanoma, head and neck, liver or kidney cancer. The V gene is TRBV11-1, the J gene TRBJ1-1; no definite D call. The CDR3 reads CASSSQRNTEAFF. The DNA of the CDR3 is TGTGCCAGCAGCTCTCAGAGGAACACTGAAGCTTTCTTT. Combining the CDR3 with reference TRBV11-1 and TRBJ1-1 gives the whole variable domain EAEVAQSPRYKITEKSQAVAFWCDPISGHATLYWYRQILGQGPELLVQFQDESVVDDSQLPKDRFSAERLKGVDSTLKIQPAELGDSAMYLCASSSQRNTEAFFGQGTRLTVV.